These T cell receptor beta chains were read from a single sample in a study of blood T cell repertoires in COVID-19. This table comes from immunoSEQ multiplex PCR, and its TCRdb copy is limited to in-frame clones, with some not included. The top ten hold 35% to 45% of the sample, which has about 150,000 clones, approximately 80% seen once. The sequenced material came from peripheral blood. All receptors come from a human donor in a cohort sampled during active COVID-19. CDR3s include the opening cysteine and the closing phenylalanine or tryptophan. Fields, in order: D gene, CDR3 length, clone size, J gene, V gene, CDR3 DNA, CDR3 protein. D genes are given only for firm matches. Clone sizes are given selectively: once, few, many, or a class where the clone is expanded.

>-|15|-|TRBJ2-2|TRBV5-1
TGCGCCAGCAGCTTGACAACCCAGAACACCGGGGAGCTGTTTTTT
CASSLTTQNTGELFF
>-|12|-|TRBJ2-5|TRBV5-1
TGCGCCACCGGGACGGGGACTGAGACCCAGTACTTC
CATGTGTETQYF
>-|16|-|TRBJ2-3|TRBV27
TGTGCCAGCAGTCAGACGCAGGGAAGGTTTTCGGATACGCAGTATTTT
CASSQTQGRFSDTQYF
>-|15|-|TRBJ2-5|TRBV6-5
TGTGCCAGCAGTTATGGTCGGGGGTCCCAAGAGACCCAGTACTTC
CASSYGRGSQETQYF
>TRBD1|16|-|TRBJ2-1|TRBV18
TGTGCCAGCTCACCCACGACAGGGGCATCCTACAATGAGCAGTTCTTC
CASSPTTGASYNEQFF
>TRBD1|14|-|TRBJ1-2|TRBV25-1
TGTGCCAGCGTTTCCAGTGACAGGGGAGGCGGCTACACCTTC
CASVSSDRGGGYTF
>-|18|-|TRBJ1-4|TRBV23-1
TGCGCCAGCAGTCACTTAGGAGGGACGGCTCGTTTCGGAGAAAAACTGTTTTTT
CASSHLGGTARFGEKLFF
>-|12|-|TRBJ2-4|TRBV19
TGTGCCAGTAGTATGACGGCGGGAATTGCGTACTTC
CASSMTAGIAYF
>TRBD1|14|-|TRBJ1-4|TRBV10-3
TGTGCCATCAAGGCCGGACAGGGGGGAGAAAAACTGTTTTTT
CAIKAGQGGEKLFF
>TRBD2|16|-|TRBJ2-1|TRBV5-6
TGTGCCAGCAGCTTGATCCAGCGGGAGTACTTGAATGAGCAGTTCTTC
CASSLIQREYLNEQFF
>TRBD2|16|-|TRBJ2-5|TRBV5-1
TGCGCCAGCAGCTACCGGACTAGCGGGGGGGGAGAGACCCAGTACTTC
CASSYRTSGGGETQYF
>-|14|-|TRBJ2-2|TRBV3-1/TRBV3-2
TGTGCCAGCAGCCAAGCCCAGAACACCGGGGAGCTGTTTTTT
CASSQAQNTGELFF
>-|16|-|TRBJ2-1|TRBV2
TGTGCCAGCAGTGAAGCTGCTAGCGCTTACTACAATGAGCAGTTCTTC
CASSEAASAYYNEQFF
>TRBD2|18|-|TRBJ2-5|TRBV5-6
TGTGCCAGCAGCCTCCTGGGGCTGACTAGCGGGGGGGAAGAGACCCAGTACTTC
CASSLLGLTSGGEETQYF
>-|16|-|TRBJ2-2|TRBV7-2
TGTGCCAGCAGCTTAGTTGTACAGGGCCCCACCGGGGAGCTGTTTTTT
CASSLVVQGPTGELFF
>TRBD2|14|-|TRBJ2-3|TRBV7-2
TGTGCCAGCAGAGCTAGCGGGACAACAGATACGCAGTATTTT
CASRASGTTDTQYF
>-|14|-|TRBJ1-1|TRBV9
TGTGCCAGCAGCGTAGAGGGCAGGGGCACTGAAGCTTTCTTT
CASSVEGRGTEAFF
>TRBD1|14|-|TRBJ1-2|TRBV5-4
TGTGCCAGCAGCTTAGGACAGGGGGAATATGGCTACACCTTC
CASSLGQGEYGYTF
>TRBD1|14|-|TRBJ2-3|TRBV19
TGTGCCAGTGGGACAGGGACTAGCACAGATACGCAGTATTTT
CASGTGTSTDTQYF
>-|15|-|TRBJ1-2|TRBV5-8
TGTGCCAGCAGCTTGGAGCCAGGAAATAACTATGGCTACACCTTC
CASSLEPGNNYGYTF
>-|17|few|TRBJ1-1|TRBV7-8
TGTGCCAGCAGCTCGATAATGGGGGGGATTCGGAACACTGAAGCTTTCTTT
CASSSIMGGIRNTEAFF
>TRBD1|15|many|TRBJ2-5|TRBV9
TGTGCCAGCAGCTATAGACAGGGGGTTGAAGAGACCCAGTACTTC
CASSYRQGVEETQYF
>TRBD1|17|-|TRBJ1-1|TRBV28
TGTGCCAGCAGTTTGTATACAGGGGTGGGATATGGGACTGAAGCTTTCTTT
CASSLYTGVGYGTEAFF
>TRBD1|13|-|TRBJ1-2|TRBV2
TGTGCCAGCAGAATCAGGGGGATGGATGGCTACACCTTC
CASRIRGMDGYTF
>TRBD2|16|-|TRBJ2-1|TRBV2
TGTGCCAGCAGTGAAGCAGGGACTAGCTTCTACAATGAGCAGTTCTTC
CASSEAGTSFYNEQFF
>-|13|-|TRBJ2-3|TRBV5-1
TGCGCCAGCAGCTTGGGGCGGCCAGATACGCAGTATTTT
CASSLGRPDTQYF
>TRBD1|11|-|TRBJ2-5|TRBV7-7
TGTGCCAGCGGACAGGGAGAGACCCAGTACTTC
CASGQGETQYF
>-|13|-|TRBJ2-7|TRBV19
TGTGCCAGTAGTATAGGGTACAGCTACGAGCAGTACTTC
CASSIGYSYEQYF
>-|14|once|TRBJ1-1|TRBV5-1
TGCGCCAGCAGCTCCGGGACAAGTGACACTGAAGCTTTCTTT
CASSSGTSDTEAFF
>-|17|once|TRBJ2-4|TRBV21-1
TGTGCCAGCAGCAAAGAAGTGGTCAGGGGAAAGGGAAACATTCAGTACTTC
CASSKEVVRGKGNIQYF
>-|15|few|TRBJ1-1|TRBV9
TGTGCCAGCAGCCCCTCGGCAGGGTCGAACACTGAAGCTTTCTTT
CASSPSAGSNTEAFF
>-|15|-|TRBJ1-6|TRBV7-8
TGTGCCAGCAGCTTAGCGGACAGTAACAATTCACCCCTCCACTTT
CASSLADSNNSPLHF
>TRBD1|17|-|TRBJ1-1|TRBV18
TGTGCCAGCTCACGGGTCCCGGGACAGGGGGTGGGCACTGAAGCTTTCTTT
CASSRVPGQGVGTEAFF
>TRBD1|14|-|TRBJ2-5|TRBV7-9
TGTGCCAGCAGCGAATCGACAGGGCGGGAGACCCAGTACTTC
CASSESTGRETQYF
>-|15|-|TRBJ1-4|TRBV19
TGTGCCAGTAGTAGCTCCGGGGCAACTAATGAAAAACTGTTTTTT
CASSSSGATNEKLFF